The clone carrying this T cell receptor beta chain was observed once. The data derive from a study of blood T cell repertoires in COVID-19. CDR1 and CDR2 (germline): SEHNR, FQNEAQ (reference sequence). The CDR3 covers 12 residues. Trimming took 3 bases from V and 8 from J, leaving 10 bases between them. The protocol was immunoSEQ multiplex PCR, while the TCRdb copy is restricted to in-frame clones and leaves out a portion. The sample lists some 270,000 clones; 75% to 90% were seen once. The receptor's source is a woman between 40 and 55 years old who had recovered from COVID-19. The sample comprised PBMCs or T cells enriched from blood (not recorded which). This chain uses TRBV7-9 with TRBJ2-5; D ambiguous. CDR3 sequence: CASSFPKQTQYF. In nucleotides, the CDR3 is TGTGCCAGCAGCTTTCCCAAACAAACCCAGTACTTC.